A single sample gave rise to the 17 T cell receptor beta chains below, sequenced in a study of shared clonotypes between healthy human individuals. Sequencing was performed with immunoSEQ multiplex PCR; in TCRdb, only in-frame clones are kept and a portion is missing. Of 2 million to 3 million clones in the sample, approximately 94% are singletons; the top ten hold around 0.14%. Material: naive CD4+ T cells sorted from blood. Subset given: CD45RA+ positively selected. The receptor source for this set is a young man in good health.

The J gene is TRBJ2-5, the V gene TRBV10-3; TRBD1 matches at 10 bases. The CDR3 contains 15 residues. Losses at the gene ends were 6 bases for V and 1 base for J; bases not matched to a gene: 5. Looked up from germline, CDR1 is ENHRY and CDR2 is SYGVKD. CDR3 DNA: TGTGCCATCAGCCGGGACAGGGGCTCCCAAGAGACCCAGTACTTC. This translates into CAISRDRGSQETQYF.

The chain has TRBV19 and TRBJ1-2; tentatively, D is TRBD1 (6 bases). With 10 bases removed from V and 4 bases from J, the gap between germline ends came to 19 bases. Germline CDR1 LNHDA, CDR2 SQIVND (reference sequence). The CDR3 has 14 residues. The CDR3 region has the DNA TGTGCCATCTCCTCCAGGGGATCGGTCTATGGCTACACCTTC. Encoded protein: CAISSRGSVYGYTF.

Regarding this clone: Mismatch with germline at one junction end may stem from a read error. The chain is built from TRBV2 and TRBJ2-1; 8 bases are a match to TRBD2. The CDR3 spans 16 residues. Per germline, CDR1 SNHLY and CDR2 FYNNEI. The CDR3 coding sequence is TGTGCCAGCAGTGATGCGGTAGCGGGACTTTACAATGAGCTGTTCTTC. This gives the protein CASSDAVAGLYNELFF.

The sample holds one count of this clone. CDR3 region: CAISDLAGVPDTQYF. CDR3 in DNA: TGTGCCATCAGTGATCTAGCGGGAGTACCAGATACGCAGTATTTT. The chain has TRBV10-3 and TRBJ2-3, with TRBD2 identical over 10 bases. This CDR3 spans 15 amino acids. Germline V gene lookup returns CDR1 ENHRY and CDR2 SYGVKD. V lost 3 bases, J lost 4 bases, and 4 bases stayed unmatched.

The chain couples TRBV7-6 to TRBJ1-1; 10 nucleotides align to TRBD1. The trim removed 3 bases at V and 11 bases at J, leaving 12 bases unmatched. The germline CDR1 and CDR2 sequences are SGHVS and FNYEAQ. The CDR3 is 15 amino acids. The CDR3 sequence is CASSFATGTGDSAFF. The CDR3 bases are TGTGCCAGCAGCTTCGCGACTGGGACAGGGGATTCGGCTTTCTTT.

The chain is built from TRBV19 and TRBJ2-2; D ambiguous. Per the germline V gene, CDR1 is LNHDA and CDR2 is SQIVND (reference sequence). V lost 5 bases to trimming and J lost 2 bases, with 9 bases between them. There are 14 residues in the CDR3. CDR3 protein: CASSSSVNTGELFF. DNA for the CDR3: TGTGCCAGTAGTTCCAGCGTTAACACCGGGGAGCTGTTTTTT.

This chain connects TRBV18 to TRBJ1-2; tentatively, D is TRBD1 (6 bases). This CDR3 spans 14 amino acids. Per germline, CDR1 KGHSH and CDR2 LQKENI. The ends were cut back, 3 bases at V and 4 bases at J, with 12 bases in the middle. This chain's CDR3 is CASSPADSSYGYTF. The CDR3 bases are TGTGCCAGCTCACCGGCGGACAGTTCCTATGGCTACACCTTC.

The rearrangement uses TRBV29-1 and TRBJ2-3; D not resolved. This CDR3 is built from 14 residues. V was cut by 4 bases and J by 0 bases, with 11 bases left in between. Germline assignment: CDR1 SQVTM and CDR2 ANQGSEA. In DNA form, the CDR3 reads TGCAGCGTTGGACGGGCTTCTAGCACAGATACGCAGTATTTT. Translated: CSVGRASSTDTQYF.

V usage is TRBV5-8 and J usage is TRBJ1-5, with D hard to call. The CDR3 is made up of 11 amino acids. CDR1 SGHTS and CDR2 YDEGEE come from the germline V gene. V shed 2 bases and J shed 7 bases, with 4 bases lying between them. The CDR3 reads CASSLRQPQHF. The DNA of the CDR3 is TGTGCCAGCAGCTTACGGCAGCCCCAGCATTTT.

This clone has just a few counts. This chain joins TRBV5-4 and TRBJ1-2; D is uncertain. The CDR3 spans 14 residues. The V gene's germline CDR1 is SGHNT and CDR2 YYREEE (reference sequence). V was pared by 4 bases and J by 4 bases, with 14 bases between. CDR3 in amino acids: CASSPGGLAYGYTF. The CDR3 DNA follows: TGTGCCAGCAGCCCCGGCGGGCTGGCCTATGGCTACACCTTC.

There are a few counts of this clone. V usage is TRBV30 and J usage is TRBJ1-5; D not resolved. CDR1 GTSNPN and CDR2 SVGIG come from the germline V gene (reference sequence). Trimming shortened V by 1 base and J by 4 bases, and 11 bases separated the two germline ends. The CDR3 loop spans 14 amino acids. This chain's CDR3 is CAWSGTGMNQPQHF. In nucleotides, the CDR3 is TGTGCCTGGAGTGGGACGGGAATGAATCAGCCCCAGCATTTT.

V usage is TRBV18 and J usage is TRBJ2-7; 7 nucleotides match TRBD1. V was clipped by 4 bases and J by 4 bases; unmatched bases: 4. The germline CDR1 and CDR2 sequences are KGHSH and LQKENI. The CDR3 is 13 amino acids. Here the CDR3 reads CASSQGTDYEQYF. The CDR3 coding sequence is TGTGCCAGCTCACAAGGGACAGATTACGAGCAGTACTTC.

The chain couples TRBV4-3 to TRBJ1-2; D is unresolved. The CDR3 contains 15 residues. Germline CDR1 reads LGHNA; CDR2 reads YSLEER. V shed 0 bases and J shed 4 bases, with 12 bases lying between them. CDR3 coding DNA: TGCGCCAGCAGCCAAGATACCGGGCTTGGCTATGGCTACACCTTC. Translated: CASSQDTGLGYGYTF.

This clone was counted only a few times. CDR3 region: CASSEEDRVYEKLFF. Written as DNA, the CDR3 is TGTGCCAGCAGTGAGGAGGACAGGGTGTATGAAAAACTGTTTTTT. J is TRBJ1-4 and V is TRBV6-1; 8 bases are shared with TRBD1. CDR1 MNHNS and CDR2 SASEGT come from the germline V gene. This CDR3 contains 15 residues. Losses at the gene ends were 3 bases for V and 6 bases for J; bases not matched to a gene: 6.

This clone appeared a single time. This chain uses TRBV10-1 with TRBJ1-1, with D perhaps TRBD1 (6 bases). The CDR3 has 15 residues. The germline gives CDR1 WNHNN, CDR2 SYGVQD (reference sequence). Between the trimmed V and J ends, which lost 0 bases and 8 bases, there was a span of 16 bases. This chain's CDR3 is CASSESKQGLAEAFF. Written as DNA, the CDR3 is TGCGCCAGCAGTGAGTCGAAACAGGGATTAGCGGAAGCTTTCTTT.

Written as DNA, the CDR3 is TGCGCCAGCAGCTTCGACAGTTCCACTGAAGCTTTCTTT. Translated: CASSFDSSTEAFF. The V gene is TRBV5-1, the J gene TRBJ1-1, with a possible D match to TRBD1 (5 bases). This CDR3 spans 13 amino acids. Germline lookup yields CDR1 SGHRS and CDR2 YFSETQ. Trimming took off 2 bases at V and 4 bases at J, with 9 bases between the two ends. Variable domain in full (rest from reference TRBV5-1 and TRBJ1-1): KAGVTQTPRYLIKTRGQQVTLSCSPISGHRSVSWYQQTPGQGLQFLFEYFSETQRNKGNFPGRFSGRQFSNSRSEMNVSTLELGDSALYLCASSFDSSTEAFFGQGTRLTVV.

The chain joins TRBV7-9 to TRBJ1-4; D gene unclear. The germline CDR1 and CDR2 sequences are SEHNR and FQNEAQ (reference sequence). V lost 0 bases and J 0 bases, leaving 8 bases between the germline ends. The CDR3 is 16 amino acids. CDR3 nucleotides: TGTGCCAGCAGCTTAGCTTCGATTTCAACTAATGAAAAACTGTTTTTT. Its translation: CASSLASISTNEKLFF.